This T cell receptor beta chain was obtained from a study of cytomegalovirus exposure and HLA in healthy donors (dated by TCRdb to 2017 to 2019). Study-level background: In an earlier analysis of some 550 of the donors, around 300 Gb of sequence data and 100 million or so unique TCR beta sequences from roughly 200 million T cells were reported. The genetic ancestry cluster associated with self-reported Caucasian donors included roughly 84% of the roughly 400 genotyped donors. Typing coverage differed by locus: A, B, C, DRB1 and DQB1 were typed in roughly 620-630 donors, DQA1 in approximately 520, DPA1 in around 600, and DPB1 in just under 490. Donor age, sex, ethnicity and CMV serostatus were collected together with the repertoire data. The study profiled the T cell repertoires of hundreds of subjects by immunosequencing and related them to cytomegalovirus serostatus. To study patterns of TCR occurrence, a later analysis re-analyzed previously published TCR beta repertoires from 500 to 850 donors and added high-resolution HLA genotyping. To predict cytomegalovirus infection status, the study brought together high-throughput TCR immunosequencing, statistical association of individual TCRs with disease status, and machine learning. Along with the approximately 600-subject first cohort, a separate validation cohort of roughly 110 different subjects was used. HLA typing included class I and class II loci at four-digit resolution. In an earlier analysis of 587 of the donors, high-throughput TCR beta sequencing was used to judge whether each TCR beta V gene segment behaved as functional or pseudogenic. In the later analysis, no new phenotypic data were used to find candidate immune exposures; instead, reliance was placed on TCR beta sequences and their occurrence across donors. Among 300 to 500 genotyped donors of the cohort, an average of roughly 230,000 unique TCR beta nucleotide sequences was sequenced per donor, of which roughly 17% were non-productive. The aim of the study was to test whether cataloging public T cell receptors could identify signatures of past pathogen exposure. Every discovery cohort repertoire had been produced on one sequencing platform. Because of strong linkage in the cohort, roughly five DR-DQ haplotypes were treated as single units for association and clustering. Genome-wide SNP genotypes for about three fifths of the roughly 670 donors were used in a later genetic analysis, which treated that subset as a discovery cohort. An early release that covered roughly 600 HLA-typed donors contained around 300 gigabases of sequencing data and about 93 million unique TCR sequences. What the work shows at the level of the full study, not this receptor alone: V-gene and J-gene trimming of TCR beta chains was associated with a missense DCLRE1C variant in a later genetic analysis, and the association was replicated in an independent cohort. A later analysis reported that several top co-occurrence clusters appeared linked to parvovirus B19, influenza, CMV and Epstein-Barr virus. A cluster of highly shared sequence variants was judged likely to represent a technical artifact of the sequencing pipeline. Specific HLA alleles were associated with 15,000 to 20,000 TCR beta sequences at a false discovery rate of 0.05 in a later analysis. The 87-base-pair reads could not distinguish some IMGT-functional V segments, including TRBV6-2 and TRBV6-3, so those segments were excluded. The only immune exposure information available for the cohort was CMV serostatus. Strong co-occurrence of HLA alleles, especially DR and DQ, made assigning TCR associations to individual alleles difficult. The cohort was sequenced for TCR beta chains only, and without alpha or paired-chain data the features that could be detected were limited. A total of 164 TCR beta chains were listed by the study as associated with cytomegalovirus. Correlated functional status among segregating V segments might reflect linkage disequilibrium, but an unknown experimental factor could not be ruled out. In a later analysis, TCR association rates were found to vary across HLA loci, with the most associated TCRs seen for DRB1 alleles and the fewest for HLA-C alleles. The presence/absence analyses assumed that sequencing depth was roughly uniform across donors, and that assumption may not be true. In vitro tests confirmed that a few of the cytomegalovirus-associated TCR beta chains recognize cytomegalovirus antigens. Because counts were too low, about 15 rarely observed V segments, including chromosome 9 orphons, were left out of the earlier analysis of about 500 of the donors. A later analysis found that most CMV-associated TCR beta chains appeared HLA-restricted, with HLA associations seemingly driven largely by CMV exposure. In both the original and validation cohorts, the classifier was reported to diagnose cytomegalovirus status with high specificity and sensitivity. The authors suggested that the approach could potentially be extended to other disease states and immunological phenotypes. In a later analysis, HLA-associated TCR beta chains were found to be more clonally expanded and to have lower generation probabilities than equally common non-associated chains. Because HLA typing was unavailable for some donors at each locus, only the typed subset was used in association tests. A later genetic analysis reported fewer N-insertions in productive TCRs among donors in an Asian-associated ancestry cluster than the approximately 670-donor mean. A further reported finding was that TCR beta sequences accurately predicted the HLA-A and HLA-B alleles for most subjects in the first cohort. Most TCR sequences were observed very rarely across donors, whereas some public TCRs were present in many individuals. An earlier analysis of around 500 of the donors showed that most TCR beta V segments appeared in productive rearrangements either about 87% or about 30% of the time, which broadly matched IMGT annotations.

Worth noting for this clone: Its binding antigen is unknown. One junction end does not reproduce the germline sequence, and a read error may be involved.

The germline V gene gives CDR1 as SGHDN and CDR2 as FVKESK. Its CDR3 holds 14 amino acids, cysteine through phenylalanine. Only CDR3 DNA is held: 42 bases, read in frame from base 1. In total, around 600 healthy bone marrow donors made up the cohort. All cohort members were sampled while nominally healthy, although unrecorded immune exposures were likely present. The donor tested CMV seronegative and was one of the 352 seronegative cohort members. Each donor provided a peripheral blood sample, and peripheral blood mononuclear cells were used for TCR beta sequencing. The Qiagen DNeasy Blood Extraction Kit was used to extract genomic DNA from the blood cell samples. Library preparation was by the immunoSEQ multiplex PCR assay. The multiplex PCR relied on a mix of 60 forward primers for TCR Vbeta segments and 13 reverse primers for TCR Jbeta segments. The CDR3 region of rearranged TCR beta genes was amplified from genomic DNA by a multiplex PCR assay. The Illumina HiSeq System was used to sequence the amplified TCR beta libraries as 87-base-pair reads. Per the source publication's procedure: A later analysis tallied 70 million to 100 million unique TCR beta chains across the 640 or so repertoires, and roughly 11 million of those chains were shared by two or more donors. Raw reads were error-corrected and collapsed into unique sequences by a nearest-neighbor algorithm in which closely related sequences were merged to remove PCR and sequencing errors. CDR3 sequences were aligned to IMGT reference sequences to assign V, D and J gene segments. For a sequence to be retained, at least a six-nucleotide match to both a V gene segment and a J gene segment was required. Rearrangements were called productive when the CDR3 lacked stop codons and stayed in frame with V and J; all others were non-productive. Following IMGT convention, CDR3 was defined as the stretch from the second conserved V-encoded cysteine up to the conserved J-encoded phenylalanine. Sequences without an unambiguous match to a single V gene segment were excluded from the earlier analysis of about 600 of the donors. In an earlier analysis of 587 of the donors, V segments were called functional above 56.7% productive rearrangements and were called segregating when the between-donor standard deviation exceeded 5%. A statistical classification framework was built to diagnose cytomegalovirus status from the catalog of TCR beta chain sequences. In a later analysis, V and J genes were assigned by comparing TCR nucleotide sequences against IMGT/GENE-DB human TR gene sequences. In a later analysis, CDR3 sequences and most-parsimonious VDJ recombination scenarios were assigned using the TCRdist pipeline. In a later analysis, each TCR beta chain was defined by its CDR3 amino acid sequence together with its V-gene family, and reads lacking a unique V-gene family were excluded. A later analysis removed 600 or so highly shared, low-generation-probability nucleotide sequences to deal with suspected cross-contamination and a sequencing artifact. For each public chain, a later analysis derived a clonal expansion index from normalized ranks of inferred template counts within each repertoire. A later analysis computed generation probabilities with a VDJ recombination model fitted to out-of-frame rearrangements, and checked the results against IGoR. In a later analysis, hypergeometric tests were used to score TCR-TCR, TCR-HLA and TCR-CMV co-occurrence, with a repertoire-size bias correction applied to TCR pairs. In a later analysis, false discovery rates were estimated by permuting HLA or CMV assignments 20 times. In a later analysis, co-occurring TCRs were grouped using DBSCAN, with TCRdist sequence similarity added in when clustering inside HLA-allele-positive subsets. Repertoires with fewer than 30,000 or more than 120,000 public chains were left out of co-occurrence clustering, as were about 5 repertoires with anomalous nucleotide sharing. The table comes from immuneACCESS by way of TCRdb, which keeps in-frame sequences with V and J called. Part of the clones is missing from these tables; in studies checked, under half for an unresolved V gene and the rest for unknown reasons. Clone size and V and J calls were adopted from that table, with D and trimming inferred from the DNA. The sample contains roughly 130,000 clones, approximately 86% of them found a single time. The ten most abundant clones make up around 0.51% of the sample.

The chain is encoded by TRBV14 joined to TRBJ1-6, with no reliable assignment of the D segment. The sample was PBMCs. The clonotype was recovered from a woman aged 35 to 49 in good health and CMV-seronegative. Here is the DNA: TGTGCCAGCAGCCAAGGATCCTATAATTCCCCCCTCCACTTT. Its protein product is CASSQGSYNSPLHF.